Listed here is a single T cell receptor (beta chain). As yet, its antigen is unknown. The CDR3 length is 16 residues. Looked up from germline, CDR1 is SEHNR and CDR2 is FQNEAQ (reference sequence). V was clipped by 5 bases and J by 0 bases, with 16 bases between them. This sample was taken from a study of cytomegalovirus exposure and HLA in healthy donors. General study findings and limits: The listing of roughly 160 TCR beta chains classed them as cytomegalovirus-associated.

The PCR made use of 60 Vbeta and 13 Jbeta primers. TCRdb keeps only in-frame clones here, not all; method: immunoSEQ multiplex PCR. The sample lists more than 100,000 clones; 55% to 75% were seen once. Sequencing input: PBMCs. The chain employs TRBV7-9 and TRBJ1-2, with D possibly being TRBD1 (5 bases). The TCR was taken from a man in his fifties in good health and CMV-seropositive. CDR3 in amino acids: CASSPGGTKANYGYTF. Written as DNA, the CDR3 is TGTGCCAGCAGCCCGGGAGGGACGAAAGCTAACTATGGCTACACCTTC.